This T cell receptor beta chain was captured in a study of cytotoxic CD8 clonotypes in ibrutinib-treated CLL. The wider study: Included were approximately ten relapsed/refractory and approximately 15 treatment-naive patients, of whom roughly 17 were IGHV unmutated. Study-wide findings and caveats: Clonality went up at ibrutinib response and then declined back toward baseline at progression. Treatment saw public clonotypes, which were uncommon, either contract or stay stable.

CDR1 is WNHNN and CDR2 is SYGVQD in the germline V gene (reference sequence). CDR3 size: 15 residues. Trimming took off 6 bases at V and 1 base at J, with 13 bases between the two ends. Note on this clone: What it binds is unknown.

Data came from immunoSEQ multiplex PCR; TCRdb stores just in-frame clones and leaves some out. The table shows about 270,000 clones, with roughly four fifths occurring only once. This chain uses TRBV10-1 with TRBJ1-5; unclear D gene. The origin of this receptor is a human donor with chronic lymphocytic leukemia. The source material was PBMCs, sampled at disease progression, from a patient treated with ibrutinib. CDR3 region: CASSIPSFSNQPQHF. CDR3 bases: TGCGCCAGCAGCATACCCTCCTTCAGCAATCAGCCCCAGCATTTT.